This record covers a single TCR beta chain. Its antigen is still unknown. The PCR contained 60 Vbeta and 13 Jbeta primers. Original processing notes: Later reanalysis found 75 million to 95 million unique TCR beta chains, about 10 million of them shared. Using immunoSEQ multiplex PCR, the repertoire was profiled, and TCRdb retains in-frame clones only, with some absent. The V and J calls and the clone size are those of that table, but D and trimming were determined from the DNA. The top ten hold approximately 6.1% of the sample, which has some 150,000 clones, over 75% seen once. The CDR3 runs 14 residues. V gave up 0 bases and J gave up 4 bases; unmatched junction bases: 2. Germline-derived CDR1 and CDR2 are KGHSH and LQKENI. These data come from a study of cytomegalovirus exposure and HLA in healthy donors. Study summary: Early release data held 80 million to 100 million unique TCRs from HLA-typed donors. Study conclusions and caveats: Most TCR sequences were seen very rarely across donors, but some public TCRs occurred in many. The study assumed roughly uniform donor sequencing depth for presence/absence analyses.

The sequence derives from a man younger than 40 in good health and CMV-seropositive. The rearrangement uses TRBV18 and TRBJ2-5; TRBD1 aligns across 7 bases. Sequenced material: PBMCs. For the CDR3, the DNA is TGTGCCAGCTCACCACCACAGGGGCGAGAGACCCAGTACTTC. It specifies CASSPPQGRETQYF.